A single sample gave rise to the 17 T cell receptor beta chains below, sequenced in a study of cytomegalovirus exposure and HLA in healthy donors. Primers: 60 Vbeta forward and 13 Jbeta reverse. The table came from immunoSEQ multiplex PCR; TCRdb's copy has only in-frame clones and leaves some out. The sample includes roughly 170,000 clones, about 80% seen only once; the top ten take 2.2%. The specimen sequenced was PBMCs. The receptors originated from a woman under 40 in good health and CMV-seronegative.

This chain links TRBV9 with TRBJ2-3; TRBD2 might be the D (6 bases). The CDR3 covers 16 residues. The V gene lost 2 bases and the J gene lost 2 bases, with 15 bases spanning the gap. The germline V gene encodes CDR1 SGDLS and CDR2 YYNGEE. The CDR3 region is CASSVPGDTHTDTQYF. The DNA of the CDR3 is TGTGCCAGCAGCGTGCCGGGGGATACCCACACAGATACGCAGTATTTT.

The chain employs TRBV5-4 and TRBJ2-1; TRBD1 matches 7 bases. CDR1 and CDR2 from the germline V gene are SGHNT and YYREEE (reference sequence). The V gene end was trimmed by 1 base and the J gene end by 0 bases; junction bases not matched to a gene: 1. CDR3 length: 15 amino acids. This chain's CDR3 is CASSLRQGSYNEQFF. The CDR3, as DNA: TGTGCCAGCAGCTTGAGACAGGGCTCCTACAATGAGCAGTTCTTC.

This clone was counted only a few times. V usage is TRBV6-5 and J usage is TRBJ2-7; TRBD1 matches at 8 bases. The junction had 8 bases not matched to a gene; V was cut back by 6 bases and J by 1 base. This CDR3 region has 15 residues. Looked up from germline, CDR1 is MNHEY and CDR2 is SVGAGI. CDR3: CASSRSGTGSYEQYF. In nucleotides, the CDR3 is TGTGCCAGCAGCAGGTCCGGGACAGGATCCTACGAGCAGTACTTC.

The chain is built from TRBV4-2 and TRBJ2-2, with D tentatively TRBD2 (7 bases). V lost 3 bases and J 2 bases, leaving 16 bases between the germline ends. There are 17 residues in the CDR3. Germline values: CDR1 LGHNA, CDR2 YNFKEQ. CDR3 coding DNA: TGTGCCAGCAGCCATCCCGAGGGGGGGATAAACACCGGGGAGCTGTTTTTT. Residues: CASSHPEGGINTGELFF.

The chain employs TRBV7-6 and TRBJ2-1; 10 bases are a match to TRBD2. V lost 4 bases and J lost 7; bases outside the gene matches: 4. CDR1 is SGHVS and CDR2 is FNYEAQ in the germline V gene. This CDR3 contains 14 residues. The CDR3 coding sequence is TGTGCCAGCAGCTCACTAGCGGGAATTAATGAGCAGTTCTTC. This translates into CASSSLAGINEQFF. The full variable domain, its missing parts supplied by reference TRBV7-6 and TRBJ2-1, is GAGVSQSPRYKVTKRGQDVALRCDPISGHVSLYWYRQALGQGPEFLTYFNYEAQQDKSGLPNDRFSAERPEGSISTLTIQRTEQRDSAMYRCASSSLAGINEQFFGPGTRLTVL.

V gene TRBV5-1 combines with J gene TRBJ2-3; D gene ambiguous. Trimming left V 4 bases short and J 6 bases short, with 9 bases between. In germline, CDR1 is SGHRS, CDR2 YFSETQ. This CDR3 contains 12 residues. The CDR3 is CASSPERDTQYF. Written as DNA, the CDR3 is TGCGCCAGCAGCCCGGAGAGGGATACGCAGTATTTT.

The table lists this clone with a count of one. The chain recombines TRBV29-1 with TRBJ2-1; 7 bases agree with TRBD1. Unmatched junction bases numbered 6, after V lost 1 base and J lost 0 bases. CDR3 length equals 16 residues. Germline values: CDR1 SQVTM, CDR2 ANQGSEA. The CDR3 region is CSVEAGQASSYNEQFF. Written as DNA, the CDR3 is TGCAGCGTTGAAGCTGGACAGGCCAGCTCCTACAATGAGCAGTTCTTC.

The J gene is TRBJ2-1, the V gene TRBV28; 12 bases line up with TRBD2. With V trimmed by 3 bases and J by 0 bases, 9 bases remained unmatched. The CDR3 is 19 residues long. CDR1 is MDHEN and CDR2 is SYDVKM in the germline V gene. The chain's CDR3 is CASSFLAGGRLLSYNEQFF. Here the CDR3 DNA reads TGTGCCAGCAGTTTTCTAGCGGGAGGGCGTCTTCTCTCCTACAATGAGCAGTTCTTC.

This chain connects TRBV9 to TRBJ1-2; D perhaps matches TRBD1 (5 bases). Between the trimmed V and J ends, which lost 0 bases and 3 bases, there was a span of 12 bases. The germline gives CDR1 SGDLS, CDR2 YYNGEE. The CDR3 runs 15 residues. The CDR3 sequence: CASSVVSQGDYGYTF. The DNA for the CDR3 is TGTGCCAGCAGCGTAGTGTCTCAGGGCGACTATGGCTACACCTTC. The variable domain in full, with the rest retrieved from reference TRBV9 and TRBJ1-2, is DSGVTQTPKHLITATGQRVTLRCSPRSGDLSVYWYQQSLDQGLQFLIQYYNGEERAKGNILERFSAQQFPDLHSELNLSSLELGDSALYFCASSVVSQGDYGYTFGSGTRLTVV.

The chain links TRBV7-9 to TRBJ2-5, with 8 bases fitting TRBD2. After removal of 3 bases from V and 1 base from J, the junction contained 4 bases not matched to a gene. Germline CDR1 reads SEHNR; CDR2 reads FQNEAQ (reference sequence). CDR3 length: 15 amino acids. CDR3 DNA sequence: TGTGCCAGCAGCTTGGGTAGCGGGGTCCAAGAGACCCAGTACTTC. Protein sequence: CASSLGSGVQETQYF.

The chain recombines TRBV19 with TRBJ1-2, with TRBD1 matching over 8 bases. The V gene end was trimmed by 5 bases and the J gene end by 6 bases; junction bases not matched to a gene: 5. The length of the CDR3 is 13 residues. CDR1 and CDR2 (germline): LNHDA, SQIVND (reference sequence). Written as DNA, the CDR3 is TGTGCCAGTAGTGCCCCGGACAGGGATGGCTACACCTTC. Encoded protein: CASSAPDRDGYTF.

This chain's CDR3 is CASSQKREPKYF. CDR3 coding DNA: TGTGCCAGCAGTCAAAAGCGGGAGCCGAAGTACTTC. V gene TRBV6-1 combines with J gene TRBJ2-4; 8 nucleotides match TRBD2. Germline CDR1 MNHNS, CDR2 SASEGT. The V segment lost 5 bases and the J segment 14 bases; nucleotides outside the gene matches: 8. The CDR3 is made up of 12 amino acids.

This chain uses TRBV6-5 with TRBJ1-5; tentative D call: TRBD1 (6 bases). V lost 6 bases and J lost 4, with 13 bases in between. The CDR3 spans 14 residues. Germline lookup yields CDR1 MNHEY and CDR2 SVGAGI. CDR3 protein: CASSLGQPNQPQHF. In DNA, the CDR3 is TGTGCCAGCAGCCTGGGACAACCAAATCAGCCCCAGCATTTT.

The chain joins TRBV18 to TRBJ1-1; TRBD1 is a possible D gene (5 bases). Trimming took 3 bases from V and 1 from J, leaving 9 bases between them. Germline values: CDR1 KGHSH, CDR2 LQKENI. The CDR3 totals 14 residues. Written as DNA, the CDR3 is TGTGCCAGCTCACCGGGGGGTAGGAACACTGAAGCTTTCTTT. Its protein product is CASSPGGRNTEAFF.

Regarding this clone: Compared with germline, one end of the junction differs, possibly owing to a read error. The V gene is TRBV4-3, the J gene TRBJ2-6, with D perhaps matching TRBD1 (5 bases). The CDR3 consists of 16 residues. Germline V gives CDR1 LGHNA, CDR2 YSLEER. CDR3 DNA sequence: TGCGCCAGCAGCCAATTGGGCCCGGGTGGGGCCAACGGCCTGACTTTC. Protein sequence: CASSQLGPGGANGLTF.

The chain combines TRBV25-1 with TRBJ2-6; perhaps TRBD1 as D (6 bases). The ends were cut back, 3 bases at V and 0 bases at J, with 12 bases in the middle. The CDR3 is 17 amino acids. The germline gives CDR1 MGHDK, CDR2 SYGVNS. The chain's CDR3 is CASSDGQGISGANVLTF. The CDR3 nucleotides are TGTGCCAGCAGTGATGGTCAGGGGATCTCTGGGGCCAACGTCCTGACTTTC.

A note on this clone: The germline gene is not matched at one end of the junction; a read error may be the cause. This chain uses TRBV29-1 with TRBJ2-1; 7 positions agree with TRBD2. Per the germline V gene, CDR1 is SQVTM and CDR2 is ANQGSEA. The CDR3 has 15 residues. The CDR3 sequence: CSVEGGEGLYDEQFF. Written as DNA, the CDR3 is TGCAGCGTTGAAGGGGGGGAGGGGCTCTACGATGAGCAGTTCTTC.